A selection of T cell receptor beta chains follows, all from one sample in a study of cytomegalovirus exposure and HLA in healthy donors. This table comes from immunoSEQ multiplex PCR, and its TCRdb copy is limited to in-frame clones, with some not included. This sample carries about 200,000 clones, over 65% of them seen once, and the ten largest clones take about 6%. Sequencing used PBMCs. The receptors here all came from a woman under 30 in good health and CMV-seronegative. Both conserved end residues are part of each CDR3. D genes are given only for firm matches. The size entry is marked missing in some rows and otherwise reads once, few, many or a size class.

TRBJ2-7 NA TRBV6-1 TRBD1 CASSEGTGGSYEQYF TGTGCCAGCAGCGAGGGGACAGGGGGCTCCTACGAGCAGTACTTC
TRBJ2-1 NA TRBV4-1 NA CASSQEPGPPNEQFF TGCGCCAGCAGCCAAGAACCGGGACCACCCAATGAGCAGTTCTTC
TRBJ2-7 once TRBV6-1 TRBD2 CASRALAGVVGEQYF TGTGCCAGCAGGGCTCTAGCGGGAGTGGTGGGGGAGCAGTACTTC
TRBJ1-5 NA TRBV18 NA CASSPGQASNQPQHF TGTGCCAGCTCACCAGGGCAGGCCTCCAATCAGCCCCAGCATTTT
TRBJ1-1 NA TRBV29-1 NA CSVGDTNTEAFF TGCAGCGTTGGAGATACCAACACTGAAGCTTTCTTT
TRBJ1-2 NA TRBV9 NA CASSTSGGRNYGYTF TGTGCCAGCAGCACAAGTGGGGGGCGCAACTATGGCTACACCTTC
TRBJ1-1 NA TRBV27 NA CASSLGPSRGAFF TGTGCCAGCAGTTTAGGACCGTCCCGGGGAGCTTTCTTT
TRBJ2-1 once TRBV5-1 TRBD1 CASSPGQGRNEQFF TGCGCCAGCAGTCCCGGACAGGGAAGGAATGAGCAGTTCTTC
TRBJ1-2 NA TRBV28 NA CASTPGEVGYTF TGTGCCAGCACCCCCGGGGAAGTTGGCTACACCTTC
TRBJ1-1 NA TRBV20-1 NA CSAQGPTEAFF TGCAGTGCGCAGGGACCGACTGAAGCTTTCTTT
TRBJ1-1 NA TRBV5-4 NA CASSSVNTEAFF TGTGCCAGCAGCTCGGTGAACACTGAAGCTTTCTTT
TRBJ1-5 NA TRBV2 NA CASSGQASRQPQHF TGTGCCAGCTCCGGGCAGGCCTCAAGGCAGCCCCAGCATTTT
TRBJ1-6 NA TRBV19 TRBD1 CASTRTGDNSPLHF TGTGCCAGTACGCGGACAGGGGATAATTCACCCCTCCACTTT
TRBJ2-1 NA TRBV30 TRBD1 CAWDGGQYNEQFF TGTGCCTGGGATGGGGGACAGTACAATGAGCAGTTCTTC
TRBJ1-5 once TRBV6-1 NA CASSELAALNQPQHF TGTGCCAGCAGTGAATTGGCGGCTTTGAACCAGCCCCAGCATTTT
TRBJ1-2 NA TRBV19 NA CASSTSTSSHYGYTF TGTGCCAGTAGTACCTCGACATCCTCGCACTATGGCTACACCTTC
TRBJ1-2 NA TRBV27 NA CASRGNIEYGYTF TGTGCCAGCAGGGGAAACATCGAATATGGCTACACCTTC
TRBJ2-6 NA TRBV2 NA CASSEELSGANVLTF TGTGCCAGCAGTGAAGAACTGTCTGGGGCCAACGTCCTGACTTTC
TRBJ2-2 once TRBV19 TRBD1 CASSTSGTGWVAGELFF TGTGCCAGTAGTACCTCCGGGACAGGGTGGGTCGCCGGGGAGCTGTTTTTT
TRBJ2-2 few TRBV2 TRBD1 CASIEDRDYTGELFF TGTGCCAGCATCGAGGACAGGGACTACACCGGGGAGCTGTTTTTT
TRBJ1-2 NA TRBV28 TRBD1 CASSPPDRESGGYTF TGTGCCAGCAGCCCCCCGGACAGGGAATCGGGCGGCTACACCTTC
TRBJ2-3 once TRBV7-6 TRBD2 CASSAEAGDTDTQYF TGTGCCAGCAGCGCCGAAGCGGGGGACACAGATACGCAGTATTTT
TRBJ1-1 once TRBV10-3 TRBD1 CAISAGQGLNTEAFF TGTGCCATCAGTGCAGGACAGGGGTTGAACACTGAAGCTTTCTTT
TRBJ2-3 once TRBV19 NA CASSRQSGWSTDTQYF TGTGCCAGTAGTAGACAGAGCGGGTGGAGCACAGATACGCAGTATTTT
TRBJ2-5 NA TRBV5-4 NA CASSLREETQYF TGTGCCAGCAGCTTGAGGGAAGAGACCCAGTACTTC
TRBJ2-3 NA TRBV5-1 NA CASSLAFETDTQYF TGCGCCAGCAGCTTGGCCTTTGAGACAGATACGCAGTATTTT
TRBJ2-7 once TRBV18 TRBD1 CASSPGTVLVNYEQYF TGTGCCAGCTCACCAGGGACAGTTTTAGTAAATTACGAGCAGTACTTC
TRBJ1-2 NA TRBV9 NA CASSVGGAADGYTF TGTGCCAGCAGCGTAGGTGGGGCCGCTGATGGCTACACCTTC
TRBJ1-1 NA TRBV11-2 NA CASSSLRNAFF TGTGCCAGCAGCTCCTTGAGGAATGCTTTCTTT
TRBJ2-7 NA TRBV11-3 NA CASSPGGPRSTYEQYF TGTGCCAGCAGCCCGGGGGGCCCCCGAAGCACCTACGAGCAGTACTTC
TRBJ1-2 few TRBV5-6 NA CASTKTGYGYTF TGTGCCAGCACCAAGACGGGCTATGGCTACACCTTC
TRBJ1-5 NA TRBV19 NA CASNGPGGNQPQHF TGTGCCAGTAATGGACCTGGGGGTAATCAGCCCCAGCATTTT
TRBJ2-5 NA TRBV30 NA CAWSGQPPTQYF TGTGCCTGGAGCGGGCAACCGCCGACCCAGTACTTC
TRBJ1-2 few TRBV9 TRBD1 CASSVVPGGGGYGYTF TGTGCCAGCAGCGTAGTGCCAGGGGGCGGGGGCTATGGCTACACCTTC
TRBJ2-7 NA TRBV6-5 NA CASSYSRSPSSYEQYF TGTGCCAGCAGTTACTCGAGGTCCCCCAGCTCCTACGAGCAGTACTTC
TRBJ2-7 NA TRBV6-5 TRBD1 CASSAGTGGYEQYF TGTGCCAGCAGTGCCGGGACAGGGGGCTACGAGCAGTACTTC
TRBJ2-3 NA TRBV4-2 NA CASSQDGLKPTDTQYF TGTGCCAGCAGCCAAGATGGACTCAAACCCACAGATACGCAGTATTTT
TRBJ2-7 few TRBV6-4 NA CASSLLQGTEQYF TGTGCCAGCAGCCTTCTACAGGGCACCGAGCAGTACTTC